These T cell receptor beta chains were read from a single sample in a study of T-cell reconstitution after alpha-beta-depleted transplantation in children. TCRdb called the PCR reads again in MiXCR, with one record for every CDR3 protein. Of a few hundred thousand distinct CDR3 sequences in the sample, around 10% are singletons; the top ten hold 2% to 2.5%. The source material was PBMCs from the stem cell graft donor, sampled from the stem cell graft. The receptors here all came from a human donor who donated a stem cell graft to a child with acute lymphoblastic leukemia. Both conserved end residues are part of each CDR3. D genes are given only for firm matches. Clone size, where shown, is once, few, many, or a class for clones that have expanded.

TRBV10-1	NA	NA	TRBJ1-1	TGCGCCAGAGCTGATCAGGGTAGCACTGAAGCTTTCTTT	CARADQGSTEAFF
TRBV27	NA	TRBD2	TRBJ2-7	TGTGCCAGCAGTCGCTACACTAGCGGGAGGGCCCACGAGCAGTACTTC	CASSRYTSGRAHEQYF
TRBV9	few	NA	TRBJ1-5	TGTGCCAGCAGCGTGACAGGAGACTCCAATCAGCCCCAGCATTTT	CASSVTGDSNQPQHF
TRBV6-1	few	NA	TRBJ2-7	TGTGCCAGCAGTGAAGACGTCTTGACGGAGTCTCCCTACGAGCAGTACTTC	CASSEDVLTESPYEQYF
TRBV20-1	many	NA	TRBJ2-1	TGCAGTGCTAGTTCCTACAATGAGCAGTTCTTC	CSASSYNEQFF
TRBV7-2	few	NA	TRBJ1-5	TGTGCCAGCAGCTTAGCGCAAGGGCCGAGCAATCAGCCCCAGCATTTT	CASSLAQGPSNQPQHF
TRBV5-6	NA	TRBD1	TRBJ1-5	TGTGCCAGCAGCTCCGCAGGGGGGAATAGCAATCAGCCCCAGCATTTT	CASSSAGGNSNQPQHF
TRBV7-2	many	NA	TRBJ1-3	TGTGCCAGCAGCTTATCAGGAAACACCATATATTTT	CASSLSGNTIYF
TRBV6-1	few	NA	TRBJ2-7	TGTGCCAGCAGACGAGCTAGCGCCACAGCGAACTACGAGCAGTACTTC	CASRRASATANYEQYF
TRBV29-1	NA	TRBD1	TRBJ2-7	TGCAGCGTTGGGGGGGCAGGGGGCAGGCACGAGCAGTACTTC	CSVGGAGGRHEQYF
TRBV4-1	NA	NA	TRBJ1-5	TGCGCCAGCAGCCAAGATCAGGGGCATAGCAATCAGCCCCAGCATTTT	CASSQDQGHSNQPQHF
TRBV12-3/TRBV12-4	NA	NA	TRBJ2-7	TGTGCCAGCAGTGCACAGAGTTACGAGCAGTACTTC	CASSAQSYEQYF
TRBV7-2	NA	NA	TRBJ2-3	TGTGCCAGCAGCTTGATAAGCGGTTCTAGCACAGATACGCAGTATTTT	CASSLISGSSTDTQYF
TRBV6-2/TRBV6-3	few	NA	TRBJ1-4	TGTGCCAGCAGCCTCACAGCGGTCGGGTGGAAACTGTTTTTT	CASSLTAVGWKLFF
TRBV7-2	NA	TRBD2	TRBJ2-1	TGTGCCAGCAGCTACGAGACTAGCGGGAGGGCCCTCTTTTTGAATGAGCAGTTCTTC	CASSYETSGRALFLNEQFF
TRBV9	NA	NA	TRBJ1-2	TGTGCCAGCAGCGTAAATACGGGGAGCTATGGCTACACCTTC	CASSVNTGSYGYTF
TRBV11-2	NA	NA	TRBJ2-2	TGTGCCAGCAGCCGAAGACGGGGCCGGATTACGAACACCGGGGAGCTGTTTTTT	CASSRRRGRITNTGELFF
TRBV7-9	NA	NA	TRBJ2-5	TGTGCCAGCAGCTTAGATCCGACATACCAAGAGACCCAGTACTTC	CASSLDPTYQETQYF
TRBV29-1	few	NA	TRBJ2-7	TGCAGCGTTGATTGGGCCAGGGCCGGTAGCGAGCAGTACTTC	CSVDWARAGSEQYF
TRBV5-1	many	TRBD1	TRBJ1-1	TGCGCCAGCAGCTCTCCGGGACAGGGGGGAAACACTGAAGCTTTCTTT	CASSSPGQGGNTEAFF
TRBV14	NA	NA	TRBJ1-1	TGTGCCAGCAGCTCACACCCGAACACTGAAGCTTTCTTT	CASSSHPNTEAFF
TRBV5-1	NA	TRBD1	TRBJ2-7	TGCGCCAGCAGCAGTGGGACAGACGGTTCTTACGAGCAGTACTTC	CASSSGTDGSYEQYF
TRBV28	NA	NA	TRBJ1-2	TGTGCCAGCAGCTCAACAGAGCCCTGGGGCTACACCTTC	CASSSTEPWGYTF
TRBV27	NA	NA	TRBJ2-3	TGTGCCACCATCCTCTATGAGATCTTGCTAGGGAAGGCCACCTTGTATTTT	CATILYEILLGKATLYF
TRBV30	NA	TRBD2	TRBJ2-2	TGTGCCTGGAGTCCCGGACTAGCGGGAGCCGGGGAGCTGTTTTTT	CAWSPGLAGAGELFF
TRBV4-2	NA	NA	TRBJ2-7	TGTGCCAGCAGCCAAGGGTCGCATAGCTCCTACGAGCAGTACTTC	CASSQGSHSSYEQYF
TRBV11-1	few	NA	TRBJ2-1	TGTGCCAGCAGCTTAGTAGCTCTCGTCGGTCTTTTAGACAATGAGCAGTTCTTC	CASSLVALVGLLDNEQFF
TRBV11-3	few	NA	TRBJ2-1	TGTGCCAGCAGTGGGGGGGCGGCGGTTGAGCAGTTCTTC	CASSGGAAVEQFF
TRBV12-3/TRBV12-4	few	NA	TRBJ2-1	TGTGCCAGCAGTTCGCTCGGGGACCGTACCTACAATGAGCAGTTCTTC	CASSSLGDRTYNEQFF
TRBV4-3	few	TRBD2	TRBJ2-7	TGCGCCAGCAGCCAAGATATGGCTAGCGGTTCCTACGAGCAGTACTTC	CASSQDMASGSYEQYF
TRBV29-1	few	NA	TRBJ2-1	TGCAGCGTTACCGGACAGCGACCCAATGAGCAGTTCTTC	CSVTGQRPNEQFF
TRBV5-1	NA	NA	TRBJ2-2	TGCGCCAGCAGCCTGACAGTCTCCACCGGGGAGCTGTTTTTT	CASSLTVSTGELFF
TRBV11-2	NA	TRBD2	TRBJ2-7	TGTGCCAGCAGCTCCCGGCCGGGACTAGCGGGGTCTTCCTCCTCCTACGAGCAGTACTTC	CASSSRPGLAGSSSSYEQYF
TRBV20-1	NA	TRBD2	TRBJ2-1	TGCAGTGCTGCCGGGACCTCGACTAGCGGGACCTACAATGAGCAGTTCTTC	CSAAGTSTSGTYNEQFF
TRBV14	many	NA	TRBJ2-5	TGTGCCAGCAGCCAAGAGGGTGGCCAAGAGACCCAGTACTTC	CASSQEGGQETQYF
TRBV6-1	NA	NA	TRBJ1-2	TGTGCCAGCAGTAAAACGTGGCAGACCTATGGCTACACCTTC	CASSKTWQTYGYTF
TRBV5-1	many	TRBD2	TRBJ2-1	TGCGCCAGCGCCCAGACTAGCGGGAGGACTCCATACAATGAGCAGTTCTTC	CASAQTSGRTPYNEQFF
TRBV7-9	few	TRBD2	TRBJ2-7	TGTGCCAGCGCCGGGGGGGACGAGCAGTACTTC	CASAGGDEQYF
TRBV5-1	NA	NA	TRBJ2-1	TGCGCCAGCAGCTTTGGTTTCTCCTACAATGAGCAGTTCTTC	CASSFGFSYNEQFF
TRBV7-2	few	TRBD2	TRBJ2-7	TGTGCCAGCAGTTTCACTAGCGCGTACTCCTACGAGCAGTACTTC	CASSFTSAYSYEQYF
TRBV9	few	TRBD2	TRBJ2-7	TGTGCCAGCAGCTCCCGAGGGACTAGCGGGAGCCACGAGCAGTACTTC	CASSSRGTSGSHEQYF
TRBV7-9	NA	TRBD2	TRBJ2-1	TGTGCCAGCAGCTTCGGGCGGGAGAGGGGCAATGAGCAGTTCTTC	CASSFGRERGNEQFF
TRBV9	few	TRBD2	TRBJ2-1	TGTGCCAGCAGCGTTCACGAGGGACTAGCCTACAATGAGCAGTTCTTC	CASSVHEGLAYNEQFF
TRBV7-9	many	TRBD1	TRBJ2-5	TGTGCCAGCAGCCCAGACAGGGAAGTTGGGACCCAGTACTTC	CASSPDREVGTQYF
TRBV5-1	few	TRBD1	TRBJ1-4	TGCGCCAGCAGCGACGACAGGGCGGCTAATGAAAAACTGTTTTTT	CASSDDRAANEKLFF
TRBV7-2	NA	TRBD1	TRBJ1-3	TGTGCCAGCAGCGCACAGGGGGCGAACACCATATATTTT	CASSAQGANTIYF
TRBV11-2	NA	NA	TRBJ2-2	TGTGCCAGCAGCCCCAACTCGTGGGCGGCCGCTTCCCCCGGGGAGCTGTTTTTT	CASSPNSWAAASPGELFF
TRBV5-1	many	NA	TRBJ1-6	TGCGCCAGCAGTGGGCAGGGCTCTAATTCACCCCTCCACTTT	CASSGQGSNSPLHF
TRBV4-3	NA	NA	TRBJ2-5	TGCGCCAGCAGCCAAGAGTACGGGTGGGAGACCCAGTACTTC	CASSQEYGWETQYF
TRBV7-9	NA	NA	TRBJ2-7	TGTGCCAGCAGCTTAGCATCCCGGGGGACCCCAACCTACGAGCAGTACTTC	CASSLASRGTPTYEQYF
TRBV5-6	few	NA	TRBJ2-3	TGTGCCAGCAGCTTCGGCACTAGCACAGATACGCAGTATTTT	CASSFGTSTDTQYF
TRBV20-1	many	NA	TRBJ2-7	TGCAGTGCCCCGGACAGGGAGCGGGAGTACTACGAGCAGTACTTC	CSAPDREREYYEQYF
TRBV7-2	few	NA	TRBJ2-7	TGTGCCAGCAGCTTAGGGGACTCCAACTACGAGCAGTACTTC	CASSLGDSNYEQYF
TRBV5-6	NA	TRBD2	TRBJ2-2	TGTGCCAGCAGCTTTCGGCGGGAGTTGAGCACCGGGGAGCTGTTTTTT	CASSFRRELSTGELFF
TRBV11-1	few	NA	TRBJ2-2	TGTGCCAGCAGCTTAGAAACTGTTGTGCAGGGATCCACCGGGGAGCTGTTTTTT	CASSLETVVQGSTGELFF
TRBV27	many	NA	TRBJ2-7	TGTGCCAGCAGAATTGCAGGGGATGCTACCTACGAGCAGTACTTC	CASRIAGDATYEQYF
TRBV6-1	many	NA	TRBJ2-3	TGTGCCAGCGCACGCGGGTCCACAGATACGCAGTATTTT	CASARGSTDTQYF
TRBV27	many	NA	TRBJ2-2	TGTGCCAGCAGTTCTAGCGCCGTCCCCGGGGAGCTGTTTTTT	CASSSSAVPGELFF
TRBV19	NA	NA	TRBJ1-1	TGTGCCAGTAGTATTCAGACAGCGAACACTGAAGCTTTCTTT	CASSIQTANTEAFF
TRBV10-2	NA	TRBD2	TRBJ2-1	TGCGCCAGCATCCAAGCGGGAGGTTCCTACAATGAGCAGTTCTTC	CASIQAGGSYNEQFF